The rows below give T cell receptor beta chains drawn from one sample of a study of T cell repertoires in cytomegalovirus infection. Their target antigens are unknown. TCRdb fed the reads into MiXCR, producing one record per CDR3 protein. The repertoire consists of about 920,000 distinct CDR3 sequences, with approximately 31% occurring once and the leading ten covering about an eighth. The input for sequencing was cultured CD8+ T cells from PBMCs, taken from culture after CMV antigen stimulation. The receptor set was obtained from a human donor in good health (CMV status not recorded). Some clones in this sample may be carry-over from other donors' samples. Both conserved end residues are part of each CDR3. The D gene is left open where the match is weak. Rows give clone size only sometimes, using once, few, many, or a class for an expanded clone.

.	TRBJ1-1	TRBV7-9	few	CASSFPGHARGTEAFF	TGTGCCAGCAGCTTCCCGGGGCACGCGAGGGGCACTGAAGCTTTCTTT
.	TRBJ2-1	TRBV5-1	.	CASSSLPSLQGSYNEQFF	TGCGCCAGCAGCTCTTTACCTTCTTTACAGGGATCGTACAATGAGCAGTTCTTC
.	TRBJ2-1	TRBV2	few	CASPGRPPYNEQFF	TGTGCCAGCCCGGGACGCCCCCCTTACAATGAGCAGTTCTTC
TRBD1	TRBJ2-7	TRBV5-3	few	CARSLGTGPREQYF	TGTGCCAGAAGCTTGGGGACAGGGCCGCGCGAGCAGTACTTC
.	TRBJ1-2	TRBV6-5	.	CASSGLALDGYTF	TGTGCCAGCAGCGGTCTAGCGTTGGATGGCTACACCTTC
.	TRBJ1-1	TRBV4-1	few	CASSQEGLGVTEAFF	TGCGCCAGCAGCCAAGAAGGGCTGGGAGTCACTGAAGCTTTCTTT
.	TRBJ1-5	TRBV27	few	CASSLWFEGGNNQPQHF	TGTGCCAGCAGTTTATGGTTTGAGGGTGGTAACAATCAGCCCCAGCATTTT
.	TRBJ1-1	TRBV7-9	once	CASSLVTGLDMAFF	TGTGCCAGCAGCTTAGTAACTGGACTTGACATGGCTTTCTTT
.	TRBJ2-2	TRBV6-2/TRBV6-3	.	CASSFFDTSNTGELFF	TGTGCCAGCAGTTTCTTTGACACCTCGAACACCGGGGAGCTGTTTTTT
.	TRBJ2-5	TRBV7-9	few	CASSAPSGESSRETQYF	TGTGCCAGCAGCGCTCCCTCGGGGGAAAGTTCGCGGGAGACCCAGTACTTC
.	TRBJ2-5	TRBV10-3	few	CAISEGAGQETQYF	TGTGCCATCAGTGAGGGGGCTGGGCAAGAGACCCAGTACTTC
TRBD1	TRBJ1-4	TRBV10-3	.	CAISEGDSLGEKLFF	TGTGCCATCAGTGAGGGGGACAGTTTGGGCGAAAAACTGTTTTTT
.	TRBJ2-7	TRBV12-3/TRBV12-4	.	CASSMTGSRKQYF	TGTGCCAGCAGCATGACAGGTTCCCGCAAGCAGTACTTC
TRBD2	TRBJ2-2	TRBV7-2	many	CASSLGLAAGELFF	TGTGCCAGCAGCTTAGGCCTAGCGGCCGGGGAGCTGTTTTTT
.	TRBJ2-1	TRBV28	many	CASSLETGSYNEQFF	TGTGCCAGCAGTTTGGAAACAGGATCCTACAATGAGCAGTTCTTC
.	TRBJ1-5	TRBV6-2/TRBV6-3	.	CASTLGGAQHF	TGTGCCAGCACCCTTGGGGGAGCCCAGCATTTT
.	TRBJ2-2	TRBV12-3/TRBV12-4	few	CASRDPGLNTGELFF	TGTGCCAGCAGAGATCCGGGACTTAACACCGGGGAGCTGTTTTTT
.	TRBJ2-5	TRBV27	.	CASSLRGREGETQYF	TGTGCCAGCAGTTTGCGGGGCAGGGAAGGAGAGACCCAGTACTTC
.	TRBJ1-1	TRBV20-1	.	CSAGPGVNTEAFF	TGCAGTGCCGGCCCGGGAGTGAACACTGAAGCTTTCTTT
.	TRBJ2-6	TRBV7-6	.	CAIASSWTGANVLTF	TGTGCCATCGCGTCGAGCTGGACTGGGGCCAACGTCCTGACTTTC
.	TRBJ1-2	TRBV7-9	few	CASSLSEEHGYTF	TGTGCCAGCAGCTTATCCGAGGAGCATGGCTACACCTTC
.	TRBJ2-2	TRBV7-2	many	CAIPGTGELFF	TGTGCCATCCCGGGGACCGGGGAGCTGTTTTTT
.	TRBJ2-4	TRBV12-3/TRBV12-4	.	CASSWVSNQHIQYF	TGTGCCAGCAGTTGGGTTTCTAACCAGCACATTCAGTACTTC
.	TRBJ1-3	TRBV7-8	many	CASSLAMRSAGTGNTIYF	TGTGCCAGCAGCTTAGCAATGCGGTCCGCGGGAACTGGAAACACCATATATTTT
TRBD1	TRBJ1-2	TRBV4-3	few	CASSLSRDRGISLHYGYTF	TGCGCCAGCAGTCTCTCCCGGGACAGGGGAATATCTCTCCACTATGGCTACACCTTC
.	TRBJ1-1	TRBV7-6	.	CVSSGPGTREDTEAFF	TGTGTCAGCAGCGGTCCGGGGACACGGGAGGACACTGAAGCTTTCTTT
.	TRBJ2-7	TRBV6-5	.	CASSYDRIEQYF	TGTGCCAGCAGTTACGACAGGATCGAGCAGTACTTC
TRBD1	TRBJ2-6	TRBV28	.	CASSYRGGFSGANVLTF	TGTGCCAGCAGCTACAGGGGCGGGTTCTCTGGGGCCAACGTCCTGACTTTC
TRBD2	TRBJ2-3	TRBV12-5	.	CASPLAGGPTDTQYF	TGTGCTAGTCCCCTAGCGGGGGGGCCCACAGATACGCAGTATTTT
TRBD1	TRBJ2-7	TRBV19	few	CASSIMAGGPYEQYF	TGTGCCAGTAGTATTATGGCAGGGGGCCCCTACGAGCAGTACTTC
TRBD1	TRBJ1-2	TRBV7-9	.	CASSRTGPGYTF	TGTGCCAGCAGCCGGACAGGGCCTGGCTACACCTTC
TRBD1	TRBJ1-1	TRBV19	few	CASNLDRGRPEAFF	TGTGCCAGTAACCTGGACAGGGGAAGGCCTGAAGCTTTCTTT
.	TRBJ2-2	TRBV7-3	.	CASSPPQTAMVGELFF	TGTGCCAGCAGCCCCCCGCAGACAGCAATGGTCGGGGAGCTGTTTTTT
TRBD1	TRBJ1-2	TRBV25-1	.	CVTSGGYGYTF	TGTGTCACCTCAGGGGGCTATGGCTACACCTTC
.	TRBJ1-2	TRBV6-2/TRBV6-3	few	CASSYPERTALNGYTF	TGTGCCAGCAGTTACCCGGAGCGGACAGCGTTAAATGGCTACACCTTC
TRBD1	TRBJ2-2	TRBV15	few	CATSRGDREVTGELFF	TGTGCCACCAGCAGAGGGGACAGGGAAGTTACCGGGGAGCTGTTTTTT
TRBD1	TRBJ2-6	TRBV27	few	CASSLGAGGRSGANVLTF	TGTGCCAGCAGTTTGGGGGCAGGGGGCCGCTCTGGGGCCAACGTCCTGACTTTC
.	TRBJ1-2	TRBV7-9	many	CASGPWTDSNYGYTF	TGTGCCAGCGGCCCTTGGACGGATTCTAACTATGGCTACACCTTC
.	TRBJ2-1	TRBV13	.	CASSPDLRSHNEQFF	TGTGCCAGCAGCCCCGACTTGAGGTCCCACAATGAGCAGTTCTTC
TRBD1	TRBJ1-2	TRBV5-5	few	CASDKGAYGYTF	TGTGCCAGCGATAAGGGGGCCTATGGCTACACCTTC
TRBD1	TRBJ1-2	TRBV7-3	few	CASSNPGQGHGYTF	TGTGCCAGCAGCAATCCGGGACAGGGACATGGCTACACCTTC
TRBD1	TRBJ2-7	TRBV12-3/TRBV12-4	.	CASSLGDRFYEQYF	TGTGCCAGCAGTTTAGGGGACAGGTTTTACGAGCAGTACTTC
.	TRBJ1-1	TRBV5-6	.	CASGPGLPSPTNTEAFF	TGTGCCAGCGGGCCGGGACTACCCTCTCCTACGAACACTGAAGCTTTCTTT
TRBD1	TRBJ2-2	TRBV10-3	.	CAISEGQGVAGELFF	TGTGCCATCAGTGAGGGACAGGGAGTTGCCGGGGAGCTGTTTTTT